A selection of T cell receptor beta chains follows, all from one sample in a study of cytomegalovirus exposure and HLA in healthy donors. Here immunoSEQ multiplex PCR was the method, and the copy in TCRdb shows in-frame clones only, minus some. Of 95,000 to 150,000 clones detected, 88% appear once; the ten largest clones hold about 6%. The sequencing sample was made of PBMCs. These receptors were collected from a woman under 30 in good health and CMV-seropositive. The CDR3 runs from the conserved cysteine through the conserved F or W. The D gene is left open where the match is weak. Part of the rows lack a size; the others show once, few, many or a class for expanded clones.

D gene	J gene	clone size	CDR3 length	V gene	CDR3 DNA	CDR3 protein
-	TRBJ2-2	once	14	TRBV6-5	TGTGCCAGCAGTCGCGGGACGGCAACCGGGGAGCTGTTTTTT	CASSRGTATGELFF
TRBD1	TRBJ2-1	many	15	TRBV7-9	TGTGCCAGCAGCCACAGGGGGGAAGGGTTTCGGGAGCAGTTCTTC	CASSHRGEGFREQFF
TRBD2	TRBJ2-7	-	15	TRBV7-9	TGTGCCAGCAGCTTAAGCGGGGGGATCTCCTACGAGCAGTACTTC	CASSLSGGISYEQYF
TRBD1	TRBJ1-2	-	17	TRBV19	TGTGCCAGTAGTCTCTCTTATCTAGGGACAGAGACCTATGGCTACACCTTC	CASSLSYLGTETYGYTF
-	TRBJ1-2	once	15	TRBV30	TGTGCCTGGAGTGTTTTAGCAACAATGAGCTATGGCTACACCTTC	CAWSVLATMSYGYTF
-	TRBJ2-2	-	13	TRBV7-9	TGTGCCAGCAGCTTACGTGTCACCGGGGAGCTGTTTTTT	CASSLRVTGELFF
-	TRBJ1-5	-	16	TRBV7-9	TGTGCCAGCAGCTTAGTTTCGGGAGGGGGCAATCAGCCCCAGCATTTT	CASSLVSGGGNQPQHF
TRBD1	TRBJ1-1	-	14	TRBV19	TGTGCCAGTAAGGGTCAGGGGGCGAACACTGAAGCTTTCTTT	CASKGQGANTEAFF
-	TRBJ1-2	-	15	TRBV30	TGTGCCTGGAGTGTACGTCCCCCAGTCCTCTATGGCTACACCTTC	CAWSVRPPVLYGYTF
TRBD1	TRBJ2-7	once	16	TRBV6-1	TGTGCCAGCAGTGAAGCGATTGGACAGGGACTTTACGAGCAGTACTTC	CASSEAIGQGLYEQYF
-	TRBJ1-2	-	14	TRBV5-1	TGCGCCAGCAGCCCTGGACAGAGTTTGCTAGGCTACACCTTC	CASSPGQSLLGYTF
TRBD1	TRBJ1-1	-	14	TRBV6-1	TGTGCCAGCGGATCGGACAGGACGAACACTGAAGCTTTCTTT	CASGSDRTNTEAFF
-	TRBJ1-2	-	12	TRBV2	TGTGCCAGCCGGGACACCCTCTATGGCTACACCTTC	CASRDTLYGYTF
TRBD1	TRBJ1-5	-	12	TRBV29-1	TGCAGCGTGGGACAGGGGGGTCAGCCCCAGCATTTT	CSVGQGGQPQHF
TRBD1	TRBJ1-4	-	13	TRBV2	TGTGCCAGCGGCGGGACAGGGTACGAAAAACTGTTTTTT	CASGGTGYEKLFF
-	TRBJ1-1	-	13	TRBV2	TGTGCCAGCAGTGAAGGGACTTTGCCCGAAGCTTTCTTT	CASSEGTLPEAFF
-	TRBJ2-7	-	14	TRBV18	TGTGCCAGCTCCTCCCGGAGGGAAGGTGACGAGCAGTACTTC	CASSSRREGDEQYF
-	TRBJ1-2	-	17	TRBV21-1	TGTGCCAGCAGCAAAGAAGCAGCTAGACCTCCTGCCCATGGCTACACCTTC	CASSKEAARPPAHGYTF
TRBD2	TRBJ2-3	-	18	TRBV27	TGTGCCAGCGCCCCGGGACTAGCGGGAGTACATCGCACAGATACGCAGTATTTT	CASAPGLAGVHRTDTQYF
-	TRBJ2-7	-	12	TRBV30	TGTGCCTTCCGGACAGATTGGCGGGAGCAGTACTTC	CAFRTDWREQYF
-	TRBJ2-7	-	11	TRBV7-8	TGTGCCAGCAGCTTATCCTCTCGGCAGTACTTC	CASSLSSRQYF
-	TRBJ1-1	-	13	TRBV7-9	TGTGCCAGCAGCTTAGAGAGAAACACTGAAGCTTTCTTT	CASSLERNTEAFF
-	TRBJ2-1	-	14	TRBV7-3	TGTGCCAGCAGCCCCTATGGGGGCGCGGATGAGCAGTTCTTC	CASSPYGGADEQFF
TRBD1	TRBJ2-5	-	16	TRBV5-4	TGTGCCAGCAGCTCGACCGGGACAGGGCTGTCAGAGACCCAGTACTTC	CASSSTGTGLSETQYF
-	TRBJ2-1	-	15	TRBV7-6	TGTGCCAGCAGCTTCGAAGCGGGCCTTTACAATGAGCAGTTCTTC	CASSFEAGLYNEQFF
-	TRBJ1-2	-	15	TRBV7-9	TGTGCCAGCAGCGACACAACAGGCGGCTGGGGAGGCTACACCTTC	CASSDTTGGWGGYTF
-	TRBJ2-7	-	14	TRBV27	TGTGCCAGCAGTCCGTCGGGACTTTCCTACGAGCAGTACTTC	CASSPSGLSYEQYF
TRBD2	TRBJ2-1	once	16	TRBV11-3	TGTGCCAGCAGCCCTCGGGGTAGCGGGAGGGCAGGTGAGCAGTTCTTC	CASSPRGSGRAGEQFF
-	TRBJ2-3	-	15	TRBV2	TGTGCCAGCAGTGACCCAGGGGTTCGAGCAGATACGCAGTATTTT	CASSDPGVRADTQYF
TRBD2	TRBJ2-7	-	18	TRBV7-6	TGTGCCAGCAGCTTAGGATTGCCCGGACTAGCGGGCTCCTACGAGCAGTACTTC	CASSLGLPGLAGSYEQYF
TRBD1	TRBJ2-6	-	16	TRBV2	TGTGCCAGCAGCGGACAGGGCCCCTCTGGGGCCAACGTCCTGACTTTC	CASSGQGPSGANVLTF
-	TRBJ1-1	-	12	TRBV15	TGTGCCACCAGCAGAGCGGAGACCCAAGCTTTCTTT	CATSRAETQAFF
-	TRBJ2-7	-	15	TRBV28	TGTGCCAGCAGTCGACAGGGAGGACAGTGGTACGAGCAGTACTTC	CASSRQGGQWYEQYF
TRBD2	TRBJ2-5	-	16	TRBV4-1	TGCGCCAGCAGCCAAGTGACTAGCGGGAGAGGGGAGACCCAGTACTTC	CASSQVTSGRGETQYF
TRBD1	TRBJ2-1	-	15	TRBV11-3	TGTGCCAGCAGCCCAGGGGGCGGAATCTACAATGAGCAGTTCTTC	CASSPGGGIYNEQFF
TRBD1	TRBJ1-1	-	13	TRBV25-1	TGTGCCAGCAGTGGTCAAGGGACAGGGGAAGCTTTCTTT	CASSGQGTGEAFF
TRBD1	TRBJ1-2	-	16	TRBV5-1	TGCGCCAGCAGCCTCCGGGACAGGGAAGTTAACTATGGCTACACCTTC	CASSLRDREVNYGYTF
TRBD2	TRBJ2-3	-	14	TRBV10-3	TGTGCCATCAGGCCAGCGGGAGGGTCAGATACGCAGTATTTT	CAIRPAGGSDTQYF
-	TRBJ2-5	-	10	TRBV2	TGTGCCAGCAGTGGGGCAGACCAGTACTTC	CASSGADQYF
TRBD1	TRBJ1-2	-	14	TRBV30	TGTGCCTGGAGCCACCTCGACAGGGGCTATGGCTACACCTTC	CAWSHLDRGYGYTF
-	TRBJ2-1	-	12	TRBV27	TGTGCCAGCAGTTTACTCGGAGATGAGCAGTTCTTC	CASSLLGDEQFF
TRBD2	TRBJ2-2	-	16	TRBV19	TGTGCCAGTACCAGAGGTCTAGCGGGAGCGGACGGGGAGCTGTTTTTT	CASTRGLAGADGELFF
-	TRBJ2-7	-	14	TRBV5-6	TGTGCCAGCAGCTTGGGGTATCAGGGTAGCGAGCAGTACTTC	CASSLGYQGSEQYF
TRBD1	TRBJ2-2	-	16	TRBV7-9	TGTGCCAGCAGCTTAGCAGGACAGGTGAACACCGGGGAGCTGTTTTTT	CASSLAGQVNTGELFF
-	TRBJ2-1	-	13	TRBV27	TGTGCCAGCAGTTTAACAGACTACAATGAGCAGTTCTTC	CASSLTDYNEQFF
TRBD2	TRBJ2-5	-	14	TRBV5-1	TGCGCCAGCAGCTTCAGCGGGGGCTTAGAGACCCAGTACTTC	CASSFSGGLETQYF
TRBD1	TRBJ1-1	-	15	TRBV4-1	TGCGCCAGCAGCCAAGGAGAAGGGGGCCACACTGAAGCTTTCTTT	CASSQGEGGHTEAFF
-	TRBJ2-1	once	12	TRBV7-2	TGTGCCAGCAGCTCTGGTTGGGGAGCTCCGTTCTTC	CASSSGWGAPFF
TRBD1	TRBJ2-7	-	15	TRBV27	TGTGCCAGCAGTTTAGGGTGGCAGGGGGCGGTCGAGCAGTACTTC	CASSLGWQGAVEQYF
-	TRBJ1-2	few	13	TRBV19	TGTGCCAGTAGTATATCCCCGGTCTATGGCTACACCTTC	CASSISPVYGYTF
TRBD2	TRBJ2-3	-	15	TRBV6-1	TGTGCCAGCAGTGGACTAGCGGGTTACACAGATACGCAGTATTTT	CASSGLAGYTDTQYF
TRBD1	TRBJ1-6	-	15	TRBV2	TGTGCCAGCAATGAGGTGGGACAGGGAAGTTCACCCCTCCACTTT	CASNEVGQGSSPLHF